This T cell receptor beta chain was retrieved from a study of blood T cell repertoires in COVID-19. As for the study in general: Samples representing acute and convalescent COVID-19 were sourced from the United States, Italy and Spain.

V lost 8 bases to trimming and J lost 0 bases, with 14 bases between them. This CDR3 region has 14 residues. Germline CDR1 reads MDHEN; CDR2 reads SYDVKM. Methods used by the authors: How many nucleated cells were present was estimated from reference gene primer amplification. Measured with immunoSEQ multiplex PCR; TCRdb has only the in-frame clones, and not every one. V, J and clone size are those of that table, while D and trimming were read from the DNA. This sample carries some 190,000 clones, 80% to 90% of them seen once, and the ten largest clones take around 9.9%. The origin of this receptor is a human donor with active or convalescent COVID-19. The donor label of this sample is uncertain. The sample was peripheral blood. The rearrangement joins TRBV28 to TRBJ2-7; tentatively, D is TRBD2 (6 bases). Here the CDR3 DNA reads TGTGCCAGCGGAGGGTGGGGCATCTCCTACGAGCAGTACTTC. Its translation: CASGGWGISYEQYF.